These 5 T cell receptor beta chains were sequenced from one sample in a study of cytomegalovirus exposure and HLA in healthy donors (TCRdb year 2017). Library method: the immunoSEQ multiplex PCR assay. The multiplex PCR relied on a mix of 60 forward primers for TCR Vbeta segments and 13 reverse primers for TCR Jbeta segments. TCRdb holds this immuneACCESS table with in-frame rearrangements only. Some clones are missing; in checked studies, unresolved V genes explain under half, and the rest has no known cause. The sample records about 75,000 clones, roughly 78% of which are singletons. The top ten clonotypes cover about 1.9% of the sample. Material: PBMCs. The source of these receptors is a man aged 18 to 30 in good health and CMV-seronegative.

The chain uses TRBV2 and TRBJ2-5, with D possibly matching TRBD1 (6 bases). The V end lost 8 bases, the J end lost 2 bases, and 9 bases lay between the germline ends. Germline CDR1 reads SNHLY; CDR2 reads FYNNEI. The CDR3 has 12 residues. Here the CDR3 reads CASWTDQETQYF. The DNA for the CDR3 is TGTGCCAGCTGGACAGATCAAGAGACCCAGTACTTC.

The chain is built from TRBV7-9 and TRBJ2-6, with D possibly TRBD1 on 6 matching bases. V shed 4 bases and J shed 1 base, with 17 bases lying between them. The CDR3 covers 18 residues. Looked up from germline, CDR1 is SEHNR and CDR2 is FQNEAQ (reference sequence). The CDR3 DNA is TGTGCCAGCAGCTCAGGGGCCCCAAGCGTTTCTGGGGCCAACGTCCTGACTTTC. Translation gives CASSSGAPSVSGANVLTF.

The gene calls are TRBV6-5 and TRBJ2-3, with 7 bases identical to TRBD2. Germline assignment: CDR1 MNHEY and CDR2 SVGAGI. V gave up 8 bases and J gave up 2 bases; unmatched junction bases: 7. This CDR3 has 14 amino acids. The CDR3 DNA follows: TGTGCCAGCGCATGGGCGGGGGACACAGATACGCAGTATTTT. Translated: CASAWAGDTDTQYF.

This rearrangement joins TRBV7-6 to TRBJ2-7; 9 bases are shared with TRBD2. Germline V gene lookup returns CDR1 SGHVS and CDR2 FNYEAQ. V was clipped by 1 base and J by 3 bases; unmatched bases: 7. CDR3 size: 16 residues. The CDR3 loop reads CASSLGSVSGSYEQYF. The CDR3 bases are TGTGCCAGCAGCTTAGGATCGGTTAGCGGGAGCTACGAGCAGTACTTC.

This clone was seen once. This sequence joins TRBV9 and TRBJ1-3, with 11 bases lining up with TRBD1. This CDR3 has 17 amino acids. Per the germline V gene, CDR1 is SGDLS and CDR2 is YYNGEE. The V segment lost 4 bases and the J segment 7 bases; nucleotides outside the gene matches: 13. DNA of the CDR3: TGTGCCAGCAGCAGAGAACTCGGGACAGGGGGTACGAACACCATATATTTT. Residues: CASSRELGTGGTNTIYF.